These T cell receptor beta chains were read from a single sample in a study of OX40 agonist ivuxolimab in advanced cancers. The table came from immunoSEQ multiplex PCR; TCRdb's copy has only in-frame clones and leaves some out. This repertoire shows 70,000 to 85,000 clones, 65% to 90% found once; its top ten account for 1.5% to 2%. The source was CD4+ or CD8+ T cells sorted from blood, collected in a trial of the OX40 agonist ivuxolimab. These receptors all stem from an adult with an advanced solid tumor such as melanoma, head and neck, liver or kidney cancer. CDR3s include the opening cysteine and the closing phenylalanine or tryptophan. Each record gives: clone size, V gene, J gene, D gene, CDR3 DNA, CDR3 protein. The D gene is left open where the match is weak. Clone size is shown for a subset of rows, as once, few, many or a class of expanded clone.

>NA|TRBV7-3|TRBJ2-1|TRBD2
TGTGCCAGCAGCTTAAGCGGTCTAGCGGCTTACAATGAGCAGTTCTTC
CASSLSGLAAYNEQFF
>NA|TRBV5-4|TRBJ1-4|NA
TGTGCCAGCAGCTTGGGGCTCGGGCAGGGTGAAAAACTGTTTTTT
CASSLGLGQGEKLFF
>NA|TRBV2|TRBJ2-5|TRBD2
TGTGCCAGCAGTAAAGGGACTAGCGGGGGGGACACCCAGTACTTC
CASSKGTSGGDTQYF
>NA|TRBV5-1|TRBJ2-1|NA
TGCGCCAGCACGCCACCGGGAACGGATAAGAATGAGCAGTTCTTC
CASTPPGTDKNEQFF
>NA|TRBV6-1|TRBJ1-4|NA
TGTGCCAGCAATAGGGGGGCTGGAGAAAAACTGTTTTTT
CASNRGAGEKLFF
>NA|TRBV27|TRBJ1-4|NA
TGTGCCAGCAGTTTAAAGTTGGGCGAAAAACTGTTTTTT
CASSLKLGEKLFF
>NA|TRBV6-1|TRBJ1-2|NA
TGTGCCAGCAGTCACCTACAGGTACCCAGGGGCTACACCTTC
CASSHLQVPRGYTF
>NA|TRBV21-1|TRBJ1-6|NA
TGTGCCAGCAGCAACAGCCGGGACACTTATTCACCCCTCCACTTT
CASSNSRDTYSPLHF
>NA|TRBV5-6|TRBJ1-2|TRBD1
TGTGCCAGCAGCTCACAGGGGGGAGATGGCTACACCTTC
CASSSQGGDGYTF
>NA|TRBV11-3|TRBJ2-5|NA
TGTGCCAGCAGCAGGGGCGGAACACAAGAGACCCAGTACTTC
CASSRGGTQETQYF
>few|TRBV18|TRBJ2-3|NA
TGTGCCAGCTCACCGACTGGCACAGATACGCAGTATTTT
CASSPTGTDTQYF
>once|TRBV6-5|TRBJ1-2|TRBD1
TGTGCCACTTCCCGACAGGGCAACTATGGCTACACCTTC
CATSRQGNYGYTF
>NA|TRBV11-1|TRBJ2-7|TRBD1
TGTGCCAGCACTACGAACAGGGGGTCCCACGAGCAGTACTTC
CASTTNRGSHEQYF
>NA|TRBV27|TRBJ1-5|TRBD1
TGTGCCAGCAGTTTGACAGGGGATCAGCCCCAGCATTTT
CASSLTGDQPQHF
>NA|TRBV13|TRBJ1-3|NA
TGTGCCAGCAGCTTAAAGGGGCAGACTGGAAACACCATATATTTT
CASSLKGQTGNTIYF
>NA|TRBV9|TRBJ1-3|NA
TGTGCCAGCAGCGTAGAACTCTCTGGAAACACCATATATTTT
CASSVELSGNTIYF
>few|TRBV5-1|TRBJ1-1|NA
TGCGCCAGCAGCTTAATACCCGGGACATCTGCCCGCGAAGCTTTCTTT
CASSLIPGTSAREAFF
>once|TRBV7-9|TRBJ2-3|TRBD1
TGTGCCAGCAGCTTATTAACAGGGGGCACAGATACGCAGTATTTT
CASSLLTGGTDTQYF
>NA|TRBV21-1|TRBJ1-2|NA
TGTGCCAGCAGCAAAGCGAAAATTAAGGCAGGGCTTTATGGCTACACCTTC
CASSKAKIKAGLYGYTF
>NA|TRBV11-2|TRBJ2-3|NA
TGTGCCAGCAGCCCTACGCCTATCTCAGATACGCAGTATTTT
CASSPTPISDTQYF
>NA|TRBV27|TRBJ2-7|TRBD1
TGTGCCAGCAGTTTCACCGGGACAGGGAGATACGAGCAGTACTTC
CASSFTGTGRYEQYF
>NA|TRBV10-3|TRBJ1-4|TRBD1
TGTGCCATCAGTGAGGGGACAGGGCTTGGGGCTAATGAAAAACTGTTTTTT
CAISEGTGLGANEKLFF
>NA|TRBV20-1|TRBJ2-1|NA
TGCAGTGCTACTCTGAGGGGCCAGTTCTTC
CSATLRGQFF
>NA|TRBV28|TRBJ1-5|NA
TGTGCCAGCAGTTTAAACCAGCCCCAGCATTTT
CASSLNQPQHF
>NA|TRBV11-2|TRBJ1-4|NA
TGTGCCAGCAGCTTAGCGGGGACGGCAACTAATGAAAAACTGTTTTTT
CASSLAGTATNEKLFF
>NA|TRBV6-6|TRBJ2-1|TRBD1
TGTGCCAGCAGTTCCCAGGGGGCTTACAATGAGCAGTTCTTC
CASSSQGAYNEQFF
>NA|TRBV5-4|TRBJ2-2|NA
TGTGCCAGCAGCCAAGGGACGGGTTTTTTCTCCGGGGAGCTGTTTTTT
CASSQGTGFFSGELFF